The 16 T cell receptor beta chains presented below share a single source sample, sequenced in a study of lymphopenia after photon versus proton radiotherapy. This table comes from immunoSEQ multiplex PCR, and its TCRdb copy is limited to in-frame clones, with some not included. The profile shows approximately 23,000 clones, 75% to 90% of them singletons. Material: peripheral blood, obtained from a patient treated with proton-based radiotherapy. These receptor sequences come from a man at least 80 years old with esophageal cancer.

V is TRBV18 and J is TRBJ2-7, with a possible D match to TRBD1 (5 bases). V was pared by 2 bases and J by 7 bases, with 15 bases between. The CDR3 is 14 residues long. Germline CDR1 and CDR2: KGHSH and LQKENI. The CDR3 reads CASSPNRPPGEQYF. The CDR3 bases are TGTGCCAGCTCACCAAACAGGCCTCCTGGGGAGCAGTACTTC.

The genes are TRBV7-9 and TRBJ1-2; the D is unclear. With 2 bases removed from V and 1 base from J, the gap between germline ends came to 8 bases. Germline assignment: CDR1 SEHNR and CDR2 FQNEAQ (reference sequence). The CDR3 consists of 14 residues. For the CDR3, the DNA is TGTGCCAGCAGCTTAAATGGCCTTAACTATGGCTACACCTTC. It encodes CASSLNGLNYGYTF.

The V call is TRBV6-1, the J call TRBJ2-6; no firm D call. The CDR3 contains 14 residues. V lost 4 bases to trimming and J lost 0 bases, with 4 bases between them. Looked up from germline, CDR1 is MNHNS and CDR2 is SASEGT. For the CDR3, the DNA is TGTGCCAGCAGTGTTGGCTCTGGGGCCAACGTCCTGACTTTC. Its protein product is CASSVGSGANVLTF.

This clone is a singleton in its sample. The chain links TRBV7-9 to TRBJ1-4, with D tentatively TRBD1 (5 bases). Germline V gives CDR1 SEHNR, CDR2 FQNEAQ (reference sequence). V was pared by 2 bases and J by 7 bases, with 11 bases between. The CDR3 runs 14 residues. The CDR3 DNA is TGTGCCAGCAGCTTATGGAGGGACGGTGAAAAACTGTTTTTT. Amino acid sequence: CASSLWRDGEKLFF. Supplemented by reference TRBV7-9 and TRBJ1-4, the full variable domain reads DTGVSQNPRHKITKRGQNVTFRCDPISEHNRLYWYRQTLGQGPEFLTYFQNEAQLEKSRLLSDRFSAERPKGSFSTLEIQRTEQGDSAMYLCASSLWRDGEKLFFGSGTQLSVL.

Regarding this clone: Distinct nucleotide sequences in the sample also encode this CDR3. The CDR3 reads CASSRDGNYGYTF. CDR3 DNA sequence: TGTGCCAGTAGTCGGGACGGGAACTATGGCTACACCTTC. The genes are TRBV19 and TRBJ1-2; TRBD1 might be the D (5 bases). Germline lookup yields CDR1 LNHDA and CDR2 SQIVND (reference sequence). This CDR3 region has 13 residues. V was clipped by 5 bases and J by 2 bases, with 9 bases between them.

In its sample, this clone was seen once. The J gene is TRBJ2-1, the V gene TRBV7-8; 8 positions agree with TRBD2. There are 16 residues in the CDR3. Germline V gene lookup returns CDR1 SGHVS and CDR2 FQNEAQ. V dropped 5 bases and J dropped 0; count of bases not matched to a gene: 6. CDR3 loop: CASSLQRGGSYNEQFF. The CDR3 DNA reads TGTGCCAGCAGCCTCCAACGGGGGGGCTCCTACAATGAGCAGTTCTTC.

The chain couples TRBV7-9 to TRBJ2-3; 7 bases are a match to TRBD1. CDR3 length equals 15 residues. The V gene end was trimmed by 4 bases and the J gene end by 3 bases; junction bases not matched to a gene: 7. CDR1 is SEHNR and CDR2 is FQNEAQ in the germline V gene (reference sequence). In DNA, the CDR3 is TGTGCCAGCAGCTGGCGACAGGGTGGGACAGATACGCAGTATTTT. As protein: CASSWRQGGTDTQYF.

The chain employs TRBV6-1 and TRBJ2-3; TRBD2 matches at 7 bases. J gave up 0 bases and V 3 bases, and 6 bases lay outside the gene matches. The CDR3 runs 16 residues. Germline V gene data show CDR1 as MNHNS and CDR2 as SASEGT. In DNA, the CDR3 is TGTGCCAGCAGTGATCAGGCTAGCGGAAGCACAGATACGCAGTATTTT. Encoded protein: CASSDQASGSTDTQYF.

The J gene is TRBJ1-2, the V gene TRBV2; D not certain. The CDR3 runs 12 residues. Germline CDR1 SNHLY, CDR2 FYNNEI. Trimming shortened V by 6 bases and J by 4 bases, and 9 bases separated the two germline ends. This chain's CDR3 is CASSRQTYGYTF. The CDR3 DNA reads as TGTGCCAGCAGCAGGCAAACCTATGGCTACACCTTC.

The chain combines TRBV4-3 with TRBJ2-2; TRBD1 agrees at 10 bases. With V trimmed by 4 bases and J by 2 bases, 4 bases remained unmatched. Germline values: CDR1 LGHNA, CDR2 YSLEER. The CDR3 totals 16 residues. CDR3 in amino acids: CASSPDRGQNTGELFF. DNA of the CDR3: TGCGCCAGCAGCCCCGACAGGGGGCAAAACACCGGGGAGCTGTTTTTT.

The chain has TRBV29-1 and TRBJ2-5; no definite D call. Trimming stripped 4 bases from V and 2 bases from J, with 11 bases between. CDR1 SQVTM and CDR2 ANQGSEA come from the germline V gene. This CDR3 region has 13 residues. This CDR3 is CSVAQNRQETQYF. DNA of the CDR3: TGCAGCGTTGCCCAGAACCGTCAAGAGACCCAGTACTTC.

The chain employs TRBV29-1 and TRBJ2-7, with D tentatively TRBD1 (6 bases). Germline V gene sequence: CDR1 SQVTM, CDR2 ANQGSEA. The V and J ends lost 0 bases and 5 bases respectively, with 8 bases between them. This CDR3 region has 12 residues. DNA for the CDR3: TGCAGCGTTGAAGATCACAGGGACGAGCAGTACTTC. It is translated as CSVEDHRDEQYF.

The chain links TRBV4-3 to TRBJ2-6, with D perhaps TRBD1 (5 bases). Germline CDR1 and CDR2: LGHNA and YSLEER. There are 16 residues in the CDR3. The germline V and J ends were trimmed by 6 bases and 4 bases, with 16 bases remaining between them. The CDR3 here is CASRGVEWVGANVLTF. The CDR3 bases are TGCGCCAGCAGAGGGGTCGAGTGGGTCGGGGCCAACGTCCTGACTTTC.

The chain recombines TRBV7-2 with TRBJ2-3; a weak D match, TRBD2 (5 bases). Trimming removed 6 bases at V and 6 bases at J, with 7 bases between. This CDR3 contains 11 residues. From germline, CDR1 is SGHTA and CDR2 FQGNSA. For the CDR3, the DNA is TGTGCCAGCAGGAGAGGGGATACGCAGTATTTT. It codes for CASRRGDTQYF. The entire variable domain, with the rest obtained from reference TRBV7-2 and TRBJ2-3, is as follows: GAGVSQSPSNKVTEKGKDVELRCDPISGHTALYWYRQSLGQGLEFLIYFQGNSAPDKSGLPSDRFSAERTGGSVSTLTIQRTQQEDSAVYLCASRRGDTQYFGPGTRLTVL.

As DNA, the CDR3 is TGCGCCAGCAGCTTGGATCCGGGAGGACCCACCGGGGAGCTGTTTTTT. It codes for CASSLDPGGPTGELFF. This chain connects TRBV5-1 to TRBJ2-2; 7 bases match TRBD2. The CDR3 contains 16 residues. The ends lost 0 bases at V and 4 bases at J; junction bases unmatched: 6. CDR1 and CDR2 from the germline V gene are SGHRS and YFSETQ.

CDR3 DNA: TGTGCCTGGAGTCCACGCCCGAACACTGAAGCTTTCTTT. Its translation: CAWSPRPNTEAFF. The chain carries TRBV30 and TRBJ1-1; the D is unclear. This CDR3 has 13 amino acids. CDR1 GTSNPN and CDR2 SVGIG come from the germline V gene (reference sequence). The ends were cut back, 2 bases at V and 1 base at J, with 8 bases in the middle.